This entry concerns a single T cell receptor (beta chain). Antigen specificity is unknown. Trimming cost V 2 bases and J 1 base, with 2 bases left between them. The CDR3 covers 12 residues. In germline, CDR1 is PRHDT, CDR2 FYEKMQ (reference sequence). This entry comes from a study of brain T cells in children with intractable seizures. Repertoires were generated with immunoSEQ multiplex PCR, while TCRdb's copy carries only in-frame clones and drops some. The sample holds about 320,000 clones, 93% seen once. Time point noted: blood from clinic visit 5 months post-surgery; TSC patient then seizure free. Surgery cases with the highest brain T cell transcript signatures were chosen for sequencing. Before surgery, patients took at least one anti-epileptic drug. Study-wide points: Clones missing pre-surgery may reflect undersampling of that blood sample.

The sequencing here drew on peripheral blood, taken roughly 5 months after surgery. The chain carries TRBV13 and TRBJ1-2; unclear D gene. This receptor was obtained from a boy younger than two with tuberous sclerosis and intractable seizures. CDR3: CASSLINYGYTF. The DNA of the CDR3 is TGTGCCAGCAGCTTAATTAACTATGGCTACACCTTC.